The clone carrying this TCR beta chain was detected only a few times. Its antigen remains unidentified. The data are from a study of T cell responses to AZD1222 COVID-19 vaccine. The CDR3 spans 20 residues. Looked up from germline, CDR1 is ENHRY and CDR2 is SYGVKD. J gave up 2 bases and V 4 bases, and 21 bases lay outside the gene matches. Whole-study findings and limits: Donors skewed white British and female; clonal diversity was possibly underestimated.

Method: immunoSEQ multiplex PCR; TCRdb's copy keeps in-frame clones and lacks some. The top ten hold about 8.1% of the sample, which has under 30,000 clones, roughly 90% seen once. The sequencing used peripheral blood, collected 28 days after the second AZD1222 dose. The chain is built from TRBV10-3 and TRBJ2-3; 7 nucleotides align to TRBD2. This TCR was recovered from an adult who received the AZD1222 COVID-19 vaccine. Here the CDR3 reads CAISGNSEASGPALTDTQYF. The DNA for the CDR3 is TGTGCCATCAGTGGGAACTCGGAGGCTAGCGGCCCGGCCCTCACAGATACGCAGTATTTT.